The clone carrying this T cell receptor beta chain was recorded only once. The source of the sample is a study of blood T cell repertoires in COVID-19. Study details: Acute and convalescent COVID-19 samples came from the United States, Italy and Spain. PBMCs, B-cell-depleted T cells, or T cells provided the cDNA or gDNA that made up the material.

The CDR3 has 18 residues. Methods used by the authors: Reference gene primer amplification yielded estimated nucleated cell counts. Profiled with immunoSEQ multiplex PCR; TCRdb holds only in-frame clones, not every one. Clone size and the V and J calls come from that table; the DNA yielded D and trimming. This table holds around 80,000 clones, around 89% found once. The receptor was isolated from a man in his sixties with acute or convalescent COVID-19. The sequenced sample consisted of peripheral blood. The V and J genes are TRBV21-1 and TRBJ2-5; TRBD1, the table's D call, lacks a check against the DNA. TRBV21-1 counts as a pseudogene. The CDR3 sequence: CASSNKRDGQGNQETQYF. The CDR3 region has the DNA TGTGCCAGCAGCAATAAACGGGACGGACAGGGGAACCAAGAGACCCAGTACTTC.